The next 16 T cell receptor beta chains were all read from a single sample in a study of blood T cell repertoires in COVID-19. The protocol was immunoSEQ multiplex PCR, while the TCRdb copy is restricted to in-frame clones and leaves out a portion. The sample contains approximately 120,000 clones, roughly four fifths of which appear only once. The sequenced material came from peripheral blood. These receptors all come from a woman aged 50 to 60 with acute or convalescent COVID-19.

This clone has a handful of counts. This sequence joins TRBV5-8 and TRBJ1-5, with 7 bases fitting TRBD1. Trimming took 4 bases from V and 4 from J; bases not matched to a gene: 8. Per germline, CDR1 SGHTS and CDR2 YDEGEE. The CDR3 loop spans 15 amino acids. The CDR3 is CASSQGQTLNQPQHF. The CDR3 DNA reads TGTGCCAGCAGCCAGGGACAGACTCTAAATCAGCCCCAGCATTTT.

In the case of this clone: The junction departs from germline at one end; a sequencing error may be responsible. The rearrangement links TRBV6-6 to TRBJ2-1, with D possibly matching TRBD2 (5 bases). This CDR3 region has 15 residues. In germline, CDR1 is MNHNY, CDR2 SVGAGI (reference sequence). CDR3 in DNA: TGTGCCAGCAATTACGTAGCGACAACCTACAATGAGCAGTTCTTC. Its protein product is CASNYVATTYNEQFF.

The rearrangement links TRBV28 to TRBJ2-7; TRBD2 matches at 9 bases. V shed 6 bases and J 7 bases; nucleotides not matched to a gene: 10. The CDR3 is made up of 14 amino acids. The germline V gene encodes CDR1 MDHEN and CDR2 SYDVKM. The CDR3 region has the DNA TGTGCCAGCAGCCAGACTAGCGGTCTCTGGGAGCAGTACTTC. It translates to CASSQTSGLWEQYF.

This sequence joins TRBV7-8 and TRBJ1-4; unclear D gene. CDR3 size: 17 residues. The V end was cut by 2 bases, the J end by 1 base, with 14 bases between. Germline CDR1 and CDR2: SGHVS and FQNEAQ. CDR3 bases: TGTGCCAGCAGCTTACAAAGGATGGCAGGAACTAATGAAAAACTGTTTTTT. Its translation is CASSLQRMAGTNEKLFF.

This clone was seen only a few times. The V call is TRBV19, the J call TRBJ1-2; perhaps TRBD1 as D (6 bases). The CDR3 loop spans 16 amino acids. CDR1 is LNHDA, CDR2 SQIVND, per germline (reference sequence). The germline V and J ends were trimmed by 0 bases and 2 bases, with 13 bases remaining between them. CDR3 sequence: CASSIEHGGINYGYTF. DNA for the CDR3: TGTGCCAGTAGTATAGAGCATGGGGGCATCAACTATGGCTACACCTTC.

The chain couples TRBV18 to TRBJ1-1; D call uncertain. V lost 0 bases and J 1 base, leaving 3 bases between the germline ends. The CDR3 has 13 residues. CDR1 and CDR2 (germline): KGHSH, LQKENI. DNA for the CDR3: TGTGCCAGCTCACCACCGAGGAACACTGAAGCTTTCTTT. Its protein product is CASSPPRNTEAFF. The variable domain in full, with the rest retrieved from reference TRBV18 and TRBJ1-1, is NAGVMQNPRHLVRRRGQEARLRCSPMKGHSHVYWYRQLPEEGLKFMVYLQKENIIDESGMPKERFSAEFPKEGPSILRIQQVVRGDSAAYFCASSPPRNTEAFFGQGTRLTVV.

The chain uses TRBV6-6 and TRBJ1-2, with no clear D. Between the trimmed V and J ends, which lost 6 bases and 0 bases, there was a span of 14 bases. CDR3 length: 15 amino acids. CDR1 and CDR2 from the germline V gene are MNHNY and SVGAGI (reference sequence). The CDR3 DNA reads TGTGCCAGCAGCCCCCCCGCGATCGCTAACTATGGCTACACCTTC. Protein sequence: CASSPPAIANYGYTF.

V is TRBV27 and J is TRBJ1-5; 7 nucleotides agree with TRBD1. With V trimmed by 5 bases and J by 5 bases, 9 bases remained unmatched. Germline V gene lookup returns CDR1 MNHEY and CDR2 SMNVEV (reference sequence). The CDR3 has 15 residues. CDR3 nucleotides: TGTGCCAGCAGTATTTTAGGGGACAGACATCAGCCCCAGCATTTT. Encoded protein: CASSILGDRHQPQHF.

The chain's CDR3 is CASSQAGSSGSPSYEQYF. The CDR3 nucleotides read TGTGCCAGCAGCCAAGCGGGGAGTAGCGGGAGTCCCTCCTACGAGCAGTACTTC. The rearrangement links TRBV3-1 (or the pseudogene TRBV3-2) to TRBJ2-7; TRBD2 agrees at 9 bases. This CDR3 has 18 amino acids. With 1 base clipped from V and 0 bases from J, the junction kept 10 bases outside the gene matches. Looked up from germline, CDR1 is LGHDT and CDR2 is YNNKEL (reference sequence).

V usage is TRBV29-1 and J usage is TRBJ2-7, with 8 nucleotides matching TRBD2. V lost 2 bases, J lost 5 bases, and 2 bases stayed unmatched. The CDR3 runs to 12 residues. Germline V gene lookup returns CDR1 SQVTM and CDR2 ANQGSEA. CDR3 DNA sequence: TGCAGCGTTGAAAGCGGGAGCAACGAGCAGTACTTC. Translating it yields CSVESGSNEQYF.

As DNA, the CDR3 is TGTGCCAGCAGCTTATCAGGGGGGAAAATCGGCGAGCAGTACTTC. This sequence encodes CASSLSGGKIGEQYF. J is TRBJ2-7 and V is TRBV7-8; possible D gene TRBD1, 7 bases. Per germline, CDR1 SGHVS and CDR2 FQNEAQ. The CDR3 loop spans 15 amino acids. V was pared by 2 bases and J by 6 bases, with 17 bases between.

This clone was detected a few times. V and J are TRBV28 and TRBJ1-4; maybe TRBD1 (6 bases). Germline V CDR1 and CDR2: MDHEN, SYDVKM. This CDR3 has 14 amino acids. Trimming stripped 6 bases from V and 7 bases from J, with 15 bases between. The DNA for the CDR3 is TGTGCCAGCAGAGAGACGGGACAACTTGAAAAACTGTTTTTT. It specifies CASRETGQLEKLFF.

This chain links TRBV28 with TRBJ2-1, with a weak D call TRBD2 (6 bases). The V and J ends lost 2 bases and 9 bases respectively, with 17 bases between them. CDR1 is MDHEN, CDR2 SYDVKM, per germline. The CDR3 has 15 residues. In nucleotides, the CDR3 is TGTGCCAGCAGTTTACGGGGGAGCGGTATAAGTGAGCAGTTCTTC. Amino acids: CASSLRGSGISEQFF.

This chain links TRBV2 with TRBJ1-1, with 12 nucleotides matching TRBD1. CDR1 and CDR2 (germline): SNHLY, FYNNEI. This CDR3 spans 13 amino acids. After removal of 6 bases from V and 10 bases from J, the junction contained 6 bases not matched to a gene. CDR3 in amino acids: CASSAGTGGTAFF. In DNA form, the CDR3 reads TGTGCCAGCAGCGCAGGGACAGGGGGCACAGCTTTCTTT.

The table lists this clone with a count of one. CDR3 in DNA: TGCGCCAGCAGCTTGTCAGGCAGGGGGTACACTGAAGCTTTCTTT. Translation gives CASSLSGRGYTEAFF. This rearrangement joins TRBV5-1 to TRBJ1-1; TRBD1 matches at 7 bases. V lost 1 base, J lost 3 bases, and 6 bases stayed unmatched. CDR1 is SGHRS and CDR2 is YFSETQ in the germline V gene. The CDR3 extends over 15 amino acids.

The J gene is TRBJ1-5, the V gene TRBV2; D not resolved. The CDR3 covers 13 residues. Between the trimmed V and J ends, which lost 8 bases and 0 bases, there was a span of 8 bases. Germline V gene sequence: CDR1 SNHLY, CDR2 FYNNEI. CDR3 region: CASVRNSNQPQHF. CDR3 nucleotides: TGTGCCAGCGTGAGGAATAGCAATCAGCCCCAGCATTTT.